These 3 T cell receptor beta chains share one sample of origin, sequenced in a study of blood T cell repertoires in COVID-19. Generated by immunoSEQ multiplex PCR, the TCRdb table keeps only in-frame clones and is missing some. The data hold about 130,000 clones, with approximately 80% observed a single time. Sequenced material: PBMCs or T cells enriched from blood (not recorded which). The receptors were sampled from a man aged 50 to 60 who had recovered from COVID-19.

This chain joins TRBV13 and TRBJ1-2, with D possibly being TRBD1 (5 bases). V was shortened by 9 bases and J by 4 bases, with 27 bases between the two germline ends. The CDR3 spans 17 residues. In germline, CDR1 is PRHDT, CDR2 FYEKMQ (reference sequence). This chain's CDR3 is CASAVPSPPGLRYGYTF. The CDR3 nucleotides read TGTGCCAGTGCCGTCCCCAGTCCACCGGGACTTCGCTATGGCTACACCTTC.

The chain has TRBV11-2 and TRBJ2-2, with D perhaps matching TRBD2 (6 bases). V was trimmed by 0 bases and J by 4 bases, leaving 9 bases between them. The CDR3 is made up of 15 amino acids. From germline, CDR1 is SGHAT and CDR2 FQNNGV. In DNA form, the CDR3 reads TGTGCCAGCAGCTTAGAGGCGGGGATCACCGGGGAGCTGTTTTTT. Translating gives CASSLEAGITGELFF.

The chain links TRBV12-5 to TRBJ2-5, with 7 bases identical to TRBD2. The germline gives CDR1 LGHNT, CDR2 FRNRAP. The CDR3 runs to 15 residues. The V and J ends lost 0 bases and 3 bases, in that order; junction bases with no gene match: 4. CDR3 DNA sequence: TGTGCTAGTGGTTTGGTACTCGGGGGGAAAGAGACCCAGTACTTC. Protein: CASGLVLGGKETQYF.